This record looks at one T cell receptor (gamma chain) sequence and its context. Its antigen specificity is not known. The input lacks base qualities; no much larger clone sits a single base away. The sample originates from a study of Vδ1+ human thymocytes (dated by TCRdb to 2016 to 2019). Regarding the research as a whole: As a data resource, the study described the mRNA-level TRG and TRD CDR3 repertoires found in highly purified Vdelta1+ thymocytes taken from young children. The multiplex-based CDR3 amplicon strategy had previously been validated against 5'RACE-based CDR3 amplicon generation methods. What the work shows at the level of the full study, not this receptor alone: Because no clustering by age or sex was seen, donors were not stratified by age or sex in the analyses. Many TRG clonotypes were shared between donors (up to roughly 7x10^3), whereas TRD repertoires were essentially private (max roughly 120 shared). Unlike the oligoclonal repertoires in peripheral blood, the thymic TRG and TRD repertoires appeared highly polyclonal, with Gaussian CDR3 length distributions. Because unexpected Vdelta2 sequences could lead to misinterpretation of bulk repertoire data, the authors recommended using highly purified populations and validating at the single-cell level. About 20% of thymic TRD sequences were found to be Vdelta2 (and few were Vdelta3) despite high sort purity, in contrast to peripheral blood Vdelta1+ controls.

RNA was isolated using the RNeasy mini kit, and reverse transcription was performed with Superscript III. CDR3 amplicons were produced by multiplex PCR using pooled V-gene forward primers and a constant-region reverse primer with Illumina adaptor overhangs. After gel purification, the amplicons were indexed with Nextera index primers during roughly 8 additional PCR cycles and then purified using AMPure XP beads. Libraries were sequenced on an Illumina MiSeq with paired-end 250 bp reads, dual indexing and roughly 20% PhiX spike-in. As for how the authors treated the data: Read quality was checked with FastQC, and TRG read pairs were merged using ea-utils fastq-join. IMGT/HighV-QUEST was used to annotate the sequences, only productive sequences with an unambiguous V-gene assignment were kept, and clonotypes were defined as sequences sharing an identical CDR3 sequence. VDJtools 1.1.1, tcR 2.2.3, Treemap and vegan Shannon diversity in R 3.4.4 were used for downstream analysis. Via CATT, TCRdb reprocessed the public reads, and rows with identical DNA were then joined. TCRdb, rather than the study authors, made the V and J calls. The table for this sample lists tens of thousands of gamma-chain clones; roughly an eighth of them were counted only once. 1.9% of the sample lies in the top ten.

CDR1 VENAVY and CDR2 YDSYNSRV are derived from the germline V gene. V is trimmed back by 2 bases and J by 3 bases, and the junction contains 16 bases that no gene match accounts for. From its cysteine to its phenylalanine, the CDR3 spans 17 amino acids. Only the CDR3 region is kept as DNA, spanning 51 bases read in frame from base 1. Thymic samples were depleted of alphabeta T cells, then CD3+ TCRVdelta1+ TCRVdelta2- thymocytes were FACS-sorted. The purity of the sorted Vdelta1+ thymocytes fell between roughly 96% and 99.6%. Thymic specimens were obtained from several paediatric patients, aged from roughly 5 days to 16 months, who were undergoing corrective cardiac surgery. Thymic tissue was dispersed, and mononuclear cells were isolated on a Histopaque-1077 density gradient. For staining, the antibodies used were anti-TCRVdelta1 clone TS8.2, anti-TCRVdelta2 clone B6, anti-CD3 clone HIT3a and anti-TCRalphabeta clone IP26.

Sequencing was performed on Vdelta1+ gamma-delta thymocytes from the thymus. What the cell subset or site label conveys for this sample: FACS-sorted CD3+ TCRalphabeta- TCRVdelta1+ TCRVdelta2- thymocytes. The sequence derives from a child under three years old who had congenital heart surgery. The chain is made from TRGV8 and TRGJ1 or TRGJ2. The DNA sequence follows: TGTGCCACCTGGGATATTGGCCGTCCTAGGGTTTATTATAAGAAACTCTTT. Its protein is CATWDIGRPRVYYKKLF.